This T cell receptor beta chain was captured by sequencing in a study of blood T cell repertoires in COVID-19. Only in-frame clones appear in the TCRdb table, and some are missing; sequencing was by immunoSEQ multiplex PCR. The sample holds about 120,000 clones, around 86% seen once. To note about this clone: Other DNA sequences in this specimen translate into the identical CDR3.

Trimming at V came to 4 bases and at J to 4 bases, leaving 1 base not matched to a gene. The CDR3 runs 14 residues. Germline-derived CDR1 and CDR2 are SGHTA and FQGTGA. The chain uses TRBV7-3 and TRBJ2-1, with 10 nucleotides matching TRBD2. The receptor was derived from an elderly man with acute or convalescent COVID-19. The sequencing sample was made of peripheral blood. The CDR3 nucleotides are TGTGCCAGCAGCTCGGGACTAGCGTACAATGAGCAGTTCTTC. It translates to CASSSGLAYNEQFF.